A selection of T cell receptor beta chains follows, all from one sample in a study of shared clonotypes between healthy human individuals. Data came from immunoSEQ multiplex PCR; TCRdb stores just in-frame clones and leaves some out. The sample consists of more than 2 million clones, 90% to 95% of them appearing once. Sequencing input: naive CD4+ T cells sorted from blood. The receptor set was obtained from a man between 18 and 29 years old in good health. The CDR3 runs from the conserved cysteine through the conserved F or W. The D gene is left open where the match is weak. Size is omitted from some rows. Given values are once, few, many or a class for expanded clones.

j_call	d_call	clone_size	v_call	cdr3_nt	cdr3_aa
TRBJ2-1	NA	NA	TRBV6-5	TGTGCCAGCAGTTATGGGCATGAGCAGTTCTTC	CASSYGHEQFF
TRBJ2-7	NA	NA	TRBV10-3	TGTAAGTCTGAGGGTATCCACGAGCAGTACTTC	CKSEGIHEQYF
TRBJ2-7	NA	NA	TRBV7-2	TGTGCCAGCAGCTTAGTCGGGGGGCCGGAATACGAGCAGTACTTC	CASSLVGGPEYEQYF
TRBJ2-2	NA	NA	TRBV7-9	TGTGCCAGCAGCTCTCGAGATACCGGGGAGCTGTTTTTT	CASSSRDTGELFF
TRBJ2-7	NA	NA	TRBV9	TGTGCCAGCAGCCCCCAAGCGCCAATCTACGAGCAGTACTTC	CASSPQAPIYEQYF
TRBJ1-2	TRBD1	NA	TRBV27	TGTGCCAGCAGGGAGGCCGGGACAGGGCCTGGCTACACCTTC	CASREAGTGPGYTF
TRBJ2-7	NA	NA	TRBV7-9	TGTGCCAGCAGCACGGACAGTCCCGAGCAGTACTTC	CASSTDSPEQYF
TRBJ2-7	NA	once	TRBV6-5	TGTGCCAGCAGTTACCAGGGTCTCGAGCAGTACTTC	CASSYQGLEQYF
TRBJ1-6	NA	NA	TRBV6-5	TGCGCCAGCAGCCAGGCCCGGGGCTCACCCCTCCACTTT	CASSQARGSPLHF
TRBJ2-7	NA	once	TRBV11-2	TGTGCCAGCAGCTCAGGGGTTGCGCAGATCTACGAGCAGTACTTC	CASSSGVAQIYEQYF
TRBJ2-1	NA	NA	TRBV6-1	TGTGCCAGCAGTGTTTGGGACACAGTAAATCAGCAGTTCTTC	CASSVWDTVNQQFF
TRBJ1-4	NA	NA	TRBV4-2	TGTGCCAGCAGCACAACAGGGTATTATGCCTCGGATGAAAAACTGTTTTTT	CASSTTGYYASDEKLFF
TRBJ2-7	NA	NA	TRBV10-3	TGTGCCATCAGTGAGTTTTCAGGGGTCTACGAGCAGTACTTC	CAISEFSGVYEQYF
TRBJ2-5	NA	NA	TRBV5-1	TGCGCCAGCAGCTCTGGGACAGCCTTGGGAGGGGAGACCCAGTACTTC	CASSSGTALGGETQYF
TRBJ2-5	NA	once	TRBV9	TGTGCCAGCAGCATCGGACTACCGGGCGAGACCCAGTACTTC	CASSIGLPGETQYF
TRBJ1-1	NA	once	TRBV2	TGTGCCAGCAGCGACGACTATAACACTGAAGCTTTCTTT	CASSDDYNTEAFF
TRBJ1-1	NA	NA	TRBV6-5	TGTGCCAGCAGTTACGACGGCCCTATGAACACTGAAGCTTTCTTT	CASSYDGPMNTEAFF